The 24 T cell receptor beta chains in this list originate from one sample, sequenced in a study of cytomegalovirus exposure and HLA in healthy donors. The PCR was carried out with 60 Vbeta primers and 13 Jbeta primers. Assay used: immunoSEQ multiplex PCR; TCRdb lists only in-frame clones, some missing. The sample holds roughly 150,000 clones, roughly 84% seen once. The sample consisted of PBMCs. Every receptor here comes from a man under 40 in good health and CMV-seronegative.

This chain joins TRBV6-1 and TRBJ2-7, with 9 bases lining up with TRBD1. Germline V gene lookup returns CDR1 MNHNS and CDR2 SASEGT. V was pared by 0 bases and J by 0 bases, with 0 bases of the junction left unmatched. The CDR3 is 15 amino acids. The DNA for the CDR3 is TGTGCCAGCAGTGAAGCGACAGGGGGCTCCTACGAGCAGTACTTC. It is translated as CASSEATGGSYEQYF.

The chain couples TRBV2 to TRBJ2-4, with D possibly matching TRBD1 (6 bases). Between the trimmed V and J ends, which lost 2 bases and 3 bases, there was a span of 14 bases. The CDR3 length is 16 residues. Germline values: CDR1 SNHLY, CDR2 FYNNEI. CDR3 sequence reads: CASSEIGGLVKNIQYF. The CDR3 coding sequence is TGTGCCAGCAGTGAAATTGGGGGCTTGGTCAAAAACATTCAGTACTTC.

The chain has TRBV29-1 and TRBJ1-4; TRBD1 matches 8 bases. The CDR3 extends over 16 amino acids. Losses at the gene ends were 0 bases for V and 8 bases for J; bases not matched to a gene: 11. Germline-derived CDR1 and CDR2 are SQVTM and ANQGSEA. The CDR3 loop is CSVEDLRTGGNEKLFF. In DNA, the CDR3 is TGCAGCGTTGAAGATCTTCGTACAGGGGGTAACGAAAAACTGTTTTTT.

The V gene is TRBV2, the J gene TRBJ1-5; possible D gene TRBD1, 6 bases. CDR3 length: 15 residues. CDR1 and CDR2 (germline): SNHLY, FYNNEI. V was shortened by 6 bases and J by 2 bases, with 14 bases between the two germline ends. The CDR3 nucleotides are TGTGCCAGCAGCGTTGGGACACCCGGCAATCAGCCCCAGCATTTT. Amino acids: CASSVGTPGNQPQHF. Variable domain in full (rest from reference TRBV2 and TRBJ1-5): EPEVTQTPSHQVTQMGQEVILRCVPISNHLYFYWYRQILGQKVEFLVSFYNNEISEKSEIFDDQFSVERPDGSNFTLKIRSTKLEDSAMYFCASSVGTPGNQPQHFGDGTRLSIL.

The chain joins TRBV2 to TRBJ2-7; 11 bases line up with TRBD2. V lost 7 bases, J lost 4 bases, and 6 bases stayed unmatched. This CDR3 is 14 amino acids long. The germline gives CDR1 SNHLY, CDR2 FYNNEI. The CDR3 DNA follows: TGTGCCAGCAACAGACTAGCGGGGCTATACGAGCAGTACTTC. Its translation is CASNRLAGLYEQYF.

The chain has TRBV2 and TRBJ1-3, with D possibly matching TRBD1 (5 bases). V was cut by 5 bases and J by 7 bases, with 12 bases left in between. Germline CDR1 SNHLY, CDR2 FYNNEI. The CDR3 loop spans 13 amino acids. CDR3 nucleotides: TGTGCCAGCAGTAACGGTCCAGGGAACACCATATATTTT. Translation: CASSNGPGNTIYF.

The chain couples TRBV9 to TRBJ2-1; TRBD1 matches at 9 bases. The CDR3 consists of 14 residues. Germline lookup yields CDR1 SGDLS and CDR2 YYNGEE. Trimming took 3 bases from V and 7 from J; bases not matched to a gene: 5. CDR3 loop: CASSADRGSNEQFF. The CDR3 nucleotides are TGTGCCAGCAGCGCGGACAGGGGATCAAATGAGCAGTTCTTC.

This CDR3 is CASSIRTNAFDYEQYF. CDR3 DNA sequence: TGTGCCAGCAGCATAAGGACTAACGCCTTCGACTACGAGCAGTACTTC. V is TRBV5-6 and J is TRBJ2-7; D perhaps matches TRBD2 (6 bases). This CDR3 contains 16 residues. Trimming took 4 bases from V and 3 from J, leaving 20 bases between them. Germline V gene data show CDR1 as SGHDT and CDR2 as YYEEEE.

The rearrangement links TRBV30 to TRBJ1-5; 9 bases agree with TRBD1. With 2 bases clipped from V and 5 bases from J, the junction kept 7 bases outside the gene matches. The V gene's germline CDR1 is GTSNPN and CDR2 SVGIG (reference sequence). The CDR3 sequence is 15 residues long. The CDR3 is CAWSMGQGRDQPQHF. For the CDR3, the DNA is TGTGCCTGGAGTATGGGACAGGGAAGGGATCAGCCCCAGCATTTT.

The CDR3 here is CASSLGESGNTIYF. The CDR3 DNA follows: TGTGCCAGCAGTCTGGGAGAATCTGGAAACACCATATATTTT. The V and J genes are TRBV6-1 and TRBJ1-3, with D uncertain. Between the trimmed V and J ends, which lost 5 bases and 1 base, there was a span of 9 bases. The CDR3 has 14 residues. Germline V lookup: CDR1 MNHNS, CDR2 SASEGT.

The chain employs TRBV2 and TRBJ2-7, with a weak D call TRBD2 (5 bases). The length of the CDR3 is 17 residues. V lost 4 bases, J lost 0 bases, and 19 bases lay in between. The germline CDR1 and CDR2 sequences are SNHLY and FYNNEI. CDR3 region: CASSGGGSGMSSYEQYF. In nucleotides, the CDR3 is TGTGCCAGCAGTGGCGGAGGCTCTGGCATGAGCTCCTACGAGCAGTACTTC.

CDR3 coding DNA: TGTGCCAGCAGTTTACTGGCCGGGAGGTCCTACGAGCAGTACTTC. Its translation is CASSLLAGRSYEQYF. The chain has TRBV27 and TRBJ2-7; TRBD2 agrees at 7 bases. Germline V lookup: CDR1 MNHEY, CDR2 SMNVEV (reference sequence). The ends lost 2 bases at V and 1 base at J; junction bases unmatched: 5. The CDR3 has 15 residues.

The chain uses TRBV18 and TRBJ2-5; 7 bases line up with TRBD1. Judging by the DNA end, TRBJ2-7 fits better; the J call may be wrong. The CDR3 length is 19 residues. Germline V gives CDR1 KGHSH, CDR2 LQKENI. The CDR3 protein is CASSPLRWTQGMSSYEQYF. The CDR3, as DNA: TGTGCCAGCTCACCACTGCGTTGGACACAGGGGATGAGCTCCTACGAGCAGTACTTC.

The chain recombines TRBV19 with TRBJ1-2; 8 positions match TRBD1. V lost 5 bases, J lost 4 bases, and 9 bases stayed unmatched. CDR1 and CDR2 from the germline V gene are LNHDA and SQIVND (reference sequence). The CDR3 totals 15 residues. CDR3 DNA: TGTGCCAGTAGTCCCTCATCAGGGGGCAGCTATGGCTACACCTTC. Residues: CASSPSSGGSYGYTF.

The chain is built from TRBV28 and TRBJ1-1, with a weak D call TRBD1 (6 bases). Germline V gene lookup returns CDR1 MDHEN and CDR2 SYDVKM. V lost 6 bases to trimming and J lost 5 bases, with 19 bases between them. The CDR3 runs to 15 residues. In nucleotides, the CDR3 is TGTGCCAGCAGCATTATCCAGGGGCTCGGAACTGAAGCTTTCTTT. Protein: CASSIIQGLGTEAFF.

The chain links TRBV30 to TRBJ2-1; D unresolved. The germline gives CDR1 GTSNPN, CDR2 SVGIG (reference sequence). The V and J ends lost 5 bases and 5 bases respectively, with 10 bases between them. The CDR3 contains 12 residues. The CDR3 loop reads CAWRFSNNEQFF. Here the CDR3 DNA reads TGTGCCTGGCGATTTAGCAACAATGAGCAGTTCTTC.

This sequence joins TRBV28 and TRBJ2-7; TRBD1 is a possible D gene (5 bases). The V end lost 6 bases, the J end lost 0 bases, and 18 bases lay between the germline ends. Germline-derived CDR1 and CDR2 are MDHEN and SYDVKM. The CDR3 contains 16 residues. CDR3 residues: CASSLPLAGFSYEQYF. The CDR3 nucleotides are TGTGCCAGCAGCTTACCCCTCGCAGGGTTCTCCTACGAGCAGTACTTC.

This rearrangement joins TRBV5-6 to TRBJ2-5, with a possible D match to TRBD1 (8 bases). From germline, CDR1 is SGHDT and CDR2 YYEEEE. The CDR3 contains 15 residues. V was shortened by 4 bases and J by 5 bases, with 18 bases between the two germline ends. The CDR3 coding sequence is TGTGCCAGCAGCCAACCGACAGGGGAGGGTGAGACCCAGTACTTC. This translates into CASSQPTGEGETQYF.

V usage is TRBV5-1 and J usage is TRBJ1-1; D gene uncertain. V lost 2 bases, J lost 4 bases, and 12 bases lay in between. Germline values: CDR1 SGHRS, CDR2 YFSETQ. This CDR3 contains 14 residues. The CDR3 loop reads CASSLIRESTEAFF. For the CDR3, the DNA is TGCGCCAGCAGCTTAATCCGGGAGAGCACTGAAGCTTTCTTT. The full variable domain, rest sourced from reference TRBV5-1 and TRBJ1-1, is KAGVTQTPRYLIKTRGQQVTLSCSPISGHRSVSWYQQTPGQGLQFLFEYFSETQRNKGNFPGRFSGRQFSNSRSEMNVSTLELGDSALYLCASSLIRESTEAFFGQGTRLTVV.

This clone has just a few counts. The chain has TRBV2 and TRBJ2-1, with D maybe TRBD2 (6 bases). The CDR3 length is 16 residues. Looked up from germline, CDR1 is SNHLY and CDR2 is FYNNEI. Trimming shortened V by 7 bases and J by 5 bases, and 21 bases separated the two germline ends. The CDR3 protein is CASKDGLRGFDNEQFF. CDR3 sequence (DNA): TGTGCCAGCAAAGACGGACTAAGGGGATTTGACAATGAGCAGTTCTTC.

J is TRBJ2-1 and V is TRBV6-5, with 9 bases fitting TRBD1. The CDR3 length is 15 residues. CDR1 is MNHEY, CDR2 SVGAGI, per germline. V gave up 10 bases and J gave up 4 bases; unmatched junction bases: 11. The CDR3 loop reads CANKYRDRDYNEQFF. The CDR3 DNA sequence: TGTGCCAACAAGTACCGGGACAGGGATTACAATGAGCAGTTCTTC.

The genes are TRBV29-1 and TRBJ2-7; a weak D match, TRBD1 (5 bases). The V gene lost 6 bases and the J gene lost 6 bases, with 12 bases spanning the gap. In germline, CDR1 is SQVTM, CDR2 ANQGSEA. CDR3 size: 11 residues. The CDR3 loop is CSVGQGFEQYF. CDR3 bases: TGCAGCGTGGGGCAGGGATTCGAGCAGTACTTC.

The V call is TRBV2, the J call TRBJ2-7; D uncertain. Per germline, CDR1 SNHLY and CDR2 FYNNEI. V shed 0 bases and J shed 3 bases, with 9 bases lying between them. There are 14 residues in the CDR3. CDR3 protein: CASSEASRFYEQYF. The DNA of the CDR3 is TGTGCCAGCAGTGAAGCCAGCAGGTTCTACGAGCAGTACTTC.

The chain links TRBV7-2 to TRBJ1-3; TRBD1 might be the D (5 bases). Trimming took 0 bases from V and 3 from J, leaving 9 bases between them. Germline values: CDR1 SGHTA, CDR2 FQGNSA. The length of the CDR3 is 15 residues. CDR3 sequence reads: CASSLARVVGNTIYF. CDR3 coding DNA: TGTGCCAGCAGCTTAGCCAGGGTGGTTGGAAACACCATATATTTT. Full variable domain (remainder filled in from reference TRBV7-2 and TRBJ1-3): GAGVSQSPSNKVTEKGKDVELRCDPISGHTALYWYRQSLGQGLEFLIYFQGNSAPDKSGLPSDRFSAERTGGSVSTLTIQRTQQEDSAVYLCASSLARVVGNTIYFGEGSWLTVV.